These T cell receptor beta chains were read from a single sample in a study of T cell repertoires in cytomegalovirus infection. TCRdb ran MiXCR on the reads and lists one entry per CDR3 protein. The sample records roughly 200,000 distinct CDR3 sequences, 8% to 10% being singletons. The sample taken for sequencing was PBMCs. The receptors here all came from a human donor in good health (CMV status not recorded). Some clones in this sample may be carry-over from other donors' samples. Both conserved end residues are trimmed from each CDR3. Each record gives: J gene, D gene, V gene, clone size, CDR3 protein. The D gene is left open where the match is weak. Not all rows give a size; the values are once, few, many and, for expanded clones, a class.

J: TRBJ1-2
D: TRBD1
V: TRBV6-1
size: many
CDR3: ATEDRDYGYT

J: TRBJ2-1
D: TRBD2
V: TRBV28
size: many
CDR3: ASGSSGGLYNEQF

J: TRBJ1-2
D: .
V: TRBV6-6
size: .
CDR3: ASSGGGTLSGYT

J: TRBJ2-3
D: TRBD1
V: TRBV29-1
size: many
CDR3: SVNRDRGPTDTQY

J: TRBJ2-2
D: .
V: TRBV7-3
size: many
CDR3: ASSLSPQRGPGELF

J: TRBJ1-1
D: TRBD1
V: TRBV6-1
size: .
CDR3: ASSELQGTSNTEAF

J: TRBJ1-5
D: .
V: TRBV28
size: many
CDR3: ASSLTGDGNQPQH

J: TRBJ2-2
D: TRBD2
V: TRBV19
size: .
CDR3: ASSISLAGNTGELF

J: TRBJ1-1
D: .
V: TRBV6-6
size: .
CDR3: ASSKGRGSTEAF

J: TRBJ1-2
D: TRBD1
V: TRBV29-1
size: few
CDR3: SVDEQGARGYT

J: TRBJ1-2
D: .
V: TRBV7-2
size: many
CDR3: ASSLAMGGRGYGYT

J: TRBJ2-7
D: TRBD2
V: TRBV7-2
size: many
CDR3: ASSFQGLAVKNEQY